What follows is one TCR beta chain and its context. No antigen is known for it. The data are from a study of vaccination and CD4 T cells after COVID-19. Across the study: Two-dose vaccination with either BNT162b2 or mRNA-1273 was given to participants. Overlapping spike peptides of SARS-CoV-2, HCoV-NL63, HCoV-OC43 and HCoV-229E were used, and cells were stimulated with them. Collection of post-COVID samples occurred a median approximately 100 days after diagnosis, spanning a range of 35 to 161.

Between the trimmed V and J ends, which lost 7 bases and 4 bases, there was a span of 23 bases. Germline V gene sequence: CDR1 MDHEN, CDR2 SYDVKM. The CDR3 runs 16 residues. The Oncomine TCR Beta short-read assay sequenced DNA from cultured CD4+ T cells. Using its own MiXCR run on the PCR reads, TCRdb lists one record per CDR3 protein. The profile covers 25,000 or so distinct CDR3 sequences, with under 55% appearing a single time and 7.2% taken by the ten largest. Treatment here: approximately 9-day PBMC culture with coronavirus spike peptide pools or control peptides (ViraFEST assay). Sequenced material: CD4+ T cells from blood, cultured in vitro. This clonotype was sampled from a human donor who had recovered from COVID-19. This chain uses TRBV28 with TRBJ2-7; weak D call: TRBD2 (6 bases). CDR3 protein: CASTSGYGAGKYEQYF. The CDR3 region has the DNA TGTGCCAGCACCTCCGGCTATGGGGCGGGAAAATACGAGCAGTACTTC. Filled out from reference TRBV28 and TRBJ2-7, the complete variable domain reads DVKVTQSSRYLVKRTGEKVFLECVQDMDHENMFWYRQDPGLGLRLIYFSYDVKMKEKGDIPEGYSVSREKKERFSLILESASTNQTSMYLCASTSGYGAGKYEQYFGPGTRLTVT.